The sample holds one count of the clone carrying this T cell receptor (beta chain). In the authors' workflow: By means of reference gene primer amplification, nucleated cell counts were estimated. The table came from immunoSEQ multiplex PCR; TCRdb's copy has only in-frame clones and leaves some out. That table gives V, J and clone size, and the DNA gave D and trimming. The sample lists approximately 49,000 clones, about 81% seen once, with 13% to 15% in the top ten. Germline V gene lookup returns CDR1 GTSNPN and CDR2 SVGIG (reference sequence). This CDR3 comprises 18 residues. V was pared by 1 base and J by 2 bases, with 12 bases of the junction left unmatched. The entry originates in a study of blood T cell repertoires in COVID-19. Study-level background: Collection of acute and convalescent COVID-19 samples took place in the United States, Italy and Spain. The cDNA or gDNA used as material had been derived from T cells, B-cell-depleted T cells, or PBMCs.

The gene calls are TRBV30 and TRBJ1-5; 9 nucleotides agree with TRBD1. The receptor was isolated from a human donor with acute or convalescent COVID-19. The donor label of this sample is uncertain. The source material was peripheral blood. In DNA, the CDR3 is TGTGCCTGGAGTGGGGCGGGACAGGGTTTTGGAGGCAATCAGCCCCAGCATTTT. It encodes CAWSGAGQGFGGNQPQHF. The full variable domain, with the rest looked up from reference TRBV30 and TRBJ1-5, is SQTIHQWPATLVQPVGSPLSLECTVEGTSNPNLYWYRQAAGRGLQLLFYSVGIGQISSEVPQNLSASRPQDRQFILSSKKLLLSDSGFYLCAWSGAGQGFGGNQPQHFGDGTRLSIL.